This TCR beta chain was captured in a study of tumor-infiltrating lymphocytes in primary liver carcinoma. Study-wide findings and caveats: Just about 7-24% of leading clones were found in every one of five regions.

DNA and RNA were both co-extracted from approximately 20-30 mg of bulk tissue that had not been sorted. The CDR3 has 15 amino acids, counting both end residues. Looked up from germline, CDR1 is SGHAT and CDR2 is FQNNGV. Note on this clonotype: Its antigen is currently unknown. No conserved phenylalanine or tryptophan is present at the end of the CDR3, so a read error is the likely explanation. The DNA is omitted, as the CDR3 cannot be located on it reliably, and the CDR3 follows TCRdb's listing.

Researchers generated TCR beta cDNA from about 460 ng of total RNA, relying on a constant-region primer. For TCR beta, libraries were produced by three nested multiplex PCR rounds using slightly modified ARM-PCR. The first two PCR rounds used TRBV1-TRBV30 primers with a Cbeta primer, nine to ten cycles each. TCRdb re-analysed the multiplex PCR reads in MiXCR, keeping a single row per CDR3 protein. The data contain tens of thousands of distinct CDR3 sequences, roughly two thirds of them singletons. The genes are TRBV11-2 and TRBJ2-7; TRBD1 is taken as the D call from the table, unchecked against the DNA. Sequences were obtained from liver tumor tissue from sampling region 4. Subset described: tumor region T4, right-lateral pole. The receptor was isolated from a man between 40 and 49 years old with primary liver carcinoma and hepatitis B virus infection. The CDR3 region is CASSQGTGRIYEQYY.